There are many counts of the clone carrying this T cell receptor (beta chain). Investigators amplified TCR beta CDR3 regions from RNA transcripts. An initial RT-PCR round employing HTBI primers preceded a second-round multiplex PCR. TCRdb reanalysed the multiplex PCR reads using MiXCR and keeps one entry per CDR3 protein. The sample has about 500,000 distinct CDR3 sequences; 35% to 40% are singletons. CDR1 SGHAT and CDR2 FQNNGV come from the germline V gene. Deletions cut 10 bases from V and 3 bases from J, with 3 bases between. There are 10 residues in the CDR3. The data stem from a study of Graves' ophthalmopathy and Graves' hyperthyroidism.

Sequenced sample: peripheral blood or thyroid tissue (not recorded which). The rearrangement links TRBV11-2 to TRBJ1-4; the D is unclear. This clonotype originated in an adult man with Graves' hyperthyroidism. The CDR3 nucleotides read TGTGCCACTCCTAATGAAAAACTGTTTTTT. As protein: CATPNEKLFF.